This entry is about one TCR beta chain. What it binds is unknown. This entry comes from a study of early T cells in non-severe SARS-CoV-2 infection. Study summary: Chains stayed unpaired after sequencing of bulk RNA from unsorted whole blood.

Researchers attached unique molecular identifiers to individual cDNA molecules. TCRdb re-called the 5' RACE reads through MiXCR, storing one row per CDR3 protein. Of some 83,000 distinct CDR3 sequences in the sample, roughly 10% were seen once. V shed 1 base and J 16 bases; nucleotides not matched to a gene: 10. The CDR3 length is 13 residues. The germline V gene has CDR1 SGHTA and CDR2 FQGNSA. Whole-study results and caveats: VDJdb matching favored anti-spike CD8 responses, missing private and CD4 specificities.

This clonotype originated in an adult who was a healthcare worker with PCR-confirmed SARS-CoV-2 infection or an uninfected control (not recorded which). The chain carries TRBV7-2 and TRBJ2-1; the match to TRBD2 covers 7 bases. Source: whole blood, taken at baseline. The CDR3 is CASSLERAGRNFF. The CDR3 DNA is TGTGCCAGCAGCTTAGAGCGAGCGGGACGGAACTTCTTC.